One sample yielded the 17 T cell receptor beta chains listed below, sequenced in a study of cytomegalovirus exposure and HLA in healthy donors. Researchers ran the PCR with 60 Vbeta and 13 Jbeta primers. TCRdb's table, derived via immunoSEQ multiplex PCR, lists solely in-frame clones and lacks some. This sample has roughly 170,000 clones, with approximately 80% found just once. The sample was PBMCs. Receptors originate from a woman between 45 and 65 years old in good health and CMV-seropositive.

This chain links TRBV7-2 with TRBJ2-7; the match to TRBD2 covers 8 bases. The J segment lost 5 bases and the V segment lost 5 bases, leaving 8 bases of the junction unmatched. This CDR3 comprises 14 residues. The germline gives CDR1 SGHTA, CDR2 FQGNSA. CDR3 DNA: TGTGCCAGCAGCGTCGCAGCGGGGGTTAACGAGCAGTACTTC. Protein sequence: CASSVAAGVNEQYF.

CDR3 sequence: CAESLEETQYF. The CDR3 DNA follows: TGTGCCGAGTCCCTGGAGGAGACCCAGTACTTC. The chain is built from TRBV4-2 and TRBJ2-5; D not resolved. The CDR3 sequence is 11 residues long. The germline V and J ends were trimmed by 11 bases and 5 bases, with 12 bases remaining between them. Per germline, CDR1 LGHNA and CDR2 YNFKEQ.

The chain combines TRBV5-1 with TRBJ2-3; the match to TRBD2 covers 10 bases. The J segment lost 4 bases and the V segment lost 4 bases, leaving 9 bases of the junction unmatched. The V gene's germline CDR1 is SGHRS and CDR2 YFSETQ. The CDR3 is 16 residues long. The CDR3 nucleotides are TGCGCCAGCAGCCCGGGACTAGCGACTTTATCAGATACGCAGTATTTT. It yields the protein CASSPGLATLSDTQYF.

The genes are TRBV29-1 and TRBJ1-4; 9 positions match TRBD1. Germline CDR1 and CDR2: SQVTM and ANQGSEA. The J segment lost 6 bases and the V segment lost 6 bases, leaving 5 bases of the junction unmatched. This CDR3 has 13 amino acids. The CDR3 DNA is TGCAGCGTGGGACAGGGCCCGGATGAAAAACTGTTTTTT. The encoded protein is CSVGQGPDEKLFF.

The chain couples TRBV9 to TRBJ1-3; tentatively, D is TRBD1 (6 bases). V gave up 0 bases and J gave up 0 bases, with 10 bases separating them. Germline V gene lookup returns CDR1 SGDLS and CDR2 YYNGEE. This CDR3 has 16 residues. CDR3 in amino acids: CASSVEQGISGNTIYF. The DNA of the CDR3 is TGTGCCAGCAGCGTAGAACAGGGAATCTCTGGAAACACCATATATTTT.

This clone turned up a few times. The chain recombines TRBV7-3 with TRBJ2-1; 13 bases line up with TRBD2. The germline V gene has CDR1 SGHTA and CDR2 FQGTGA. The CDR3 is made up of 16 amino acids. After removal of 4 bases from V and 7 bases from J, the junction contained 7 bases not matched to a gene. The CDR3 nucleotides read TGTGCCAGCAGCTCCATACTAGCGGGGGGGATGAATGAGCAGTTCTTC. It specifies CASSSILAGGMNEQFF.

This chain's CDR3 is CASSLEGQGLSPQHF. The DNA for the CDR3 is TGCGCCAGCAGCTTGGAGGGACAGGGTTTATCGCCCCAGCATTTT. The chain links TRBV5-1 to TRBJ1-5, with 9 bases fitting TRBD1. Germline CDR1 and CDR2: SGHRS and YFSETQ. J lost 9 bases, V lost 0 bases, and 7 bases had no gene match. The CDR3 extends over 15 amino acids.

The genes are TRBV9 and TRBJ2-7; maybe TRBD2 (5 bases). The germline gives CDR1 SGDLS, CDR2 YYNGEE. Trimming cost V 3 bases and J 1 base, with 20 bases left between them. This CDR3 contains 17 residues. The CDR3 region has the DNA TGTGCCAGCAGCGCCCCGGACGGACTGCTTCAATCCTACGAGCAGTACTTC. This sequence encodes CASSAPDGLLQSYEQYF.

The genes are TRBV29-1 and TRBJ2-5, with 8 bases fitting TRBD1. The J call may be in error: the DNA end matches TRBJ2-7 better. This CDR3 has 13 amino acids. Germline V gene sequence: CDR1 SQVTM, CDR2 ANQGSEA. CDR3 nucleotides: TGCAGCGTGAGAGACAGGGGTGCCTACGAGCAGTACTTC. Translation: CSVRDRGAYEQYF.

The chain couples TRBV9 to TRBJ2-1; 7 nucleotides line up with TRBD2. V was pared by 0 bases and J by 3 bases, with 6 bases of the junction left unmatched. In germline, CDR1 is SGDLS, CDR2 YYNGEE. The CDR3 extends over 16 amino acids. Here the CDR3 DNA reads TGTGCCAGCAGCGTAGGCGGGAGATCAGGCTACAATGAGCAGTTCTTC. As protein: CASSVGGRSGYNEQFF.

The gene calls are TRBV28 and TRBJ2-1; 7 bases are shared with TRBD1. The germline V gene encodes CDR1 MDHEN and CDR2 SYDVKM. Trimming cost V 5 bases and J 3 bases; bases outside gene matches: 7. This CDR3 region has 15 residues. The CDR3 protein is CASSPAGTDYNEQFF. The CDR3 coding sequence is TGTGCCAGCAGTCCTGCCGGGACAGACTACAATGAGCAGTTCTTC.

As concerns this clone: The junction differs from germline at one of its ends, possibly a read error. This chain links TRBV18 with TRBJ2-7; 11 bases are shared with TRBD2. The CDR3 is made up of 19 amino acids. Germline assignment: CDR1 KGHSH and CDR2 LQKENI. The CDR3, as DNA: TGTGCCAGCTCACCCATATACACTAGCGGGGGCGCCATCTCCTCCGAGCAGTACTTC. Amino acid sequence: CASSPIYTSGGAISSEQYF.

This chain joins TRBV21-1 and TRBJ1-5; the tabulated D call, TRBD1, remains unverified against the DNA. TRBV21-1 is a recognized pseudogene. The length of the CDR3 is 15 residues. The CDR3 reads CASSGRGYSNQPQHF. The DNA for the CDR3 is TGTGCCAGCAGCGGTAGGGGTTATAGCAATCAGCCCCAGCATTTT.

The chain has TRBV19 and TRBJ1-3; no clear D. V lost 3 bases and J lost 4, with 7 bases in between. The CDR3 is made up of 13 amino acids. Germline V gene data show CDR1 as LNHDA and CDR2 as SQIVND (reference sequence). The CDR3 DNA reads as TGTGCCAGTAGTATGCGAGCGGGAAACACCATATATTTT. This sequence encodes CASSMRAGNTIYF.

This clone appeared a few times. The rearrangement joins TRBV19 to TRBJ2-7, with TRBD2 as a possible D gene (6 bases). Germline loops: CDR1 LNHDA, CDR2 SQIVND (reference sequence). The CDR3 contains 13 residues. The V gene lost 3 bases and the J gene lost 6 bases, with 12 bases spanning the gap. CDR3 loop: CASSMRQGGEQYF. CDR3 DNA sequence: TGTGCCAGTAGTATGAGGCAGGGAGGCGAGCAGTACTTC.

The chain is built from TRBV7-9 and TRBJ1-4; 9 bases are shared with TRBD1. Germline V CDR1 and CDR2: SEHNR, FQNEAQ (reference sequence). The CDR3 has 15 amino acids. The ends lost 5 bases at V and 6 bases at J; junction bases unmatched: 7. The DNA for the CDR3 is TGTGCCAGCAGCCCGTCGGGACAGGGAGATGAAAAACTGTTTTTT. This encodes CASSPSGQGDEKLFF. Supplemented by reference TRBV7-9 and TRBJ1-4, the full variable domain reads DTGVSQNPRHKITKRGQNVTFRCDPISEHNRLYWYRQTLGQGPEFLTYFQNEAQLEKSRLLSDRFSAERPKGSFSTLEIQRTEQGDSAMYLCASSPSGQGDEKLFFGSGTQLSVL.

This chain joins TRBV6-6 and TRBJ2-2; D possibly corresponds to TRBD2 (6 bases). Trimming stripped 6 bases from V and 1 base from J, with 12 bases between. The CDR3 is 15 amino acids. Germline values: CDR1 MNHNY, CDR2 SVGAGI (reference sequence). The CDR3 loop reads CASRVTRGNTGELFF. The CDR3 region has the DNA TGTGCCAGCAGAGTTACGCGGGGGAACACCGGGGAGCTGTTTTTT.